The 9 T cell receptor beta chains presented below share a single source sample, sequenced in a study of blood T cells in healthy people across ages. A sample-barcoded 5' primer and a J-beta primer mix were used in a second PCR of roughly 6 to 12 cycles. TCRdb itself ran the 5' RACE reads through MiXCR, one entry per CDR3 protein. The data contain fewer than 2 million distinct CDR3 sequences, around 40% of them seen just once; the ten biggest clones take up about 21%. The sequenced sample consisted of blood. The receptors stem from a human donor in good health.

The J gene is TRBJ2-7, the V gene TRBV4-3, with D perhaps being TRBD1 or TRBD2 (5 bases each). With 1 base removed from V and 3 bases from J, the gap between germline ends came to 16 bases. The length of the CDR3 is 16 residues. CDR1 LGHNA and CDR2 YSLEER come from the germline V gene. The CDR3 DNA follows: TGCGCCAGCAGCCAAGTCCGGGGCCCTTCCCTCTACGAGCAGTACTTC. Its translation is CASSQVRGPSLYEQYF.

This chain joins TRBV5-1 and TRBJ1-3; D is possibly TRBD1 (6 bases). The CDR3 loop spans 15 amino acids. The V end lost 5 bases, the J end lost 0 bases, and 12 bases lay between the germline ends. CDR1 and CDR2 from the germline V gene are SGHRS and YFSETQ. CDR3 sequence (DNA): TGCGCCAGCAGTTGGGACACCACCTCTGGAAACACCATATATTTT. The encoded protein is CASSWDTTSGNTIYF.

This chain links TRBV5-1 with TRBJ2-7; possible D gene TRBD1, 5 bases. CDR3 length: 15 residues. The V end lost 4 bases, the J end lost 0 bases, and 14 bases lay between the germline ends. Germline values: CDR1 SGHRS, CDR2 YFSETQ. CDR3 DNA sequence: TGCGCCAGCAGCCAGACAGTTTCGAGCTCCTACGAGCAGTACTTC. Residues: CASSQTVSSSYEQYF.

There are a few counts of this clonotype. CDR3 residues: CASSLGGTPRSNTEAFF. As DNA, the CDR3 is TGTGCCAGCAGCTTAGGTGGGACCCCAAGGTCGAACACTGAAGCTTTCTTT. The V gene is TRBV11-2, the J gene TRBJ1-1, with D tentatively TRBD1 (5 bases). V was pared by 1 base and J by 1 base, with 16 bases between. The length of the CDR3 is 17 residues. Germline V gene lookup returns CDR1 SGHAT and CDR2 FQNNGV.

CDR3 nucleotide sequence: TGTGCCAGCAGTTTATCAGACAGGGGGGAGTCAGATACGCAGTATTTT. It is translated as CASSLSDRGESDTQYF. The rearrangement joins TRBV12-3 or TRBV12-4 to TRBJ2-3; 9 bases align to TRBD1. V shed 2 bases, J shed 4 bases, and the junction held 7 bases outside the gene matches. The CDR3 length is 16 residues.

V gene TRBV4-3 combines with J gene TRBJ1-1, with 11 bases that match TRBD1. The germline V gene has CDR1 LGHNA and CDR2 YSLEER. The V segment lost 0 bases and the J segment 6 bases; nucleotides outside the gene matches: 3. The CDR3 is 15 residues long. The CDR3 bases are TGCGCCAGCAGCCAAGATCCGGGACAGGGGGCTGAAGCTTTCTTT. It is translated as CASSQDPGQGAEAFF.

Note on this clonotype: The junction does not match germline at one end; this may be a read error. V is TRBV7-8 and J is TRBJ2-3; 15 bases agree with TRBD2. There are 21 residues in the CDR3. Germline-derived CDR1 and CDR2 are SGHVS and FQNEAQ. This CDR3 is CASSLRPPGTSGGFSTDTQCF. CDR3 nucleotide sequence: TGTGCCAGCAGCCTACGCCCCCCCGGGACTAGCGGGGGGTTCAGCACAGATACGCAGTGTTTT.

The chain uses TRBV29-1 and TRBJ2-2; 8 nucleotides align to TRBD2. V dropped 4 bases and J dropped 5; count of bases not matched to a gene: 9. CDR1 and CDR2 from the germline V gene are SQVTM and ANQGSEA. CDR3 length equals 15 residues. The CDR3 protein is CSVGPGGKGTGELFF. The DNA for the CDR3 is TGCAGCGTTGGGCCGGGGGGGAAAGGAACCGGGGAGCTGTTTTTT.

This sequence joins TRBV20-1 and TRBJ2-1; D remains unclear. Germline lookup yields CDR1 DFQATT and CDR2 SNEGSKA (reference sequence). The CDR3 is made up of 15 amino acids. Trimming stripped 5 bases from V and 0 bases from J, with 14 bases between. The CDR3 spells CSAFSTIGSYNEQFF. CDR3 in DNA: TGCAGTGCTTTTAGTACGATAGGCTCCTACAATGAGCAGTTCTTC.